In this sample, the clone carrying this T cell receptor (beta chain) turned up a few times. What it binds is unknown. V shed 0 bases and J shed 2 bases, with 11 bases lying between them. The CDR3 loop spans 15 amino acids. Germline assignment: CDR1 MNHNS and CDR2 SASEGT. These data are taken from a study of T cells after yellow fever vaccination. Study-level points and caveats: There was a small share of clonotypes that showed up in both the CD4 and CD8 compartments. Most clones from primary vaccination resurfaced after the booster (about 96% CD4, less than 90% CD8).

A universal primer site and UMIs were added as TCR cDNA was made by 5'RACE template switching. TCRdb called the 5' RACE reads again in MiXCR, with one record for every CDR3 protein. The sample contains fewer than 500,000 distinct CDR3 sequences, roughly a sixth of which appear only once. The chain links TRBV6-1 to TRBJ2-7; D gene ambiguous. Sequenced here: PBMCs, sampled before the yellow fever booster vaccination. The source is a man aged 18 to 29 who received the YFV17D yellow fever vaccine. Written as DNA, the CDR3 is TGTGCCAGCAGTGAAGCTATCACATTCGCCTACGAGCAGTACGTC. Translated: CASSEAITFAYEQYV.